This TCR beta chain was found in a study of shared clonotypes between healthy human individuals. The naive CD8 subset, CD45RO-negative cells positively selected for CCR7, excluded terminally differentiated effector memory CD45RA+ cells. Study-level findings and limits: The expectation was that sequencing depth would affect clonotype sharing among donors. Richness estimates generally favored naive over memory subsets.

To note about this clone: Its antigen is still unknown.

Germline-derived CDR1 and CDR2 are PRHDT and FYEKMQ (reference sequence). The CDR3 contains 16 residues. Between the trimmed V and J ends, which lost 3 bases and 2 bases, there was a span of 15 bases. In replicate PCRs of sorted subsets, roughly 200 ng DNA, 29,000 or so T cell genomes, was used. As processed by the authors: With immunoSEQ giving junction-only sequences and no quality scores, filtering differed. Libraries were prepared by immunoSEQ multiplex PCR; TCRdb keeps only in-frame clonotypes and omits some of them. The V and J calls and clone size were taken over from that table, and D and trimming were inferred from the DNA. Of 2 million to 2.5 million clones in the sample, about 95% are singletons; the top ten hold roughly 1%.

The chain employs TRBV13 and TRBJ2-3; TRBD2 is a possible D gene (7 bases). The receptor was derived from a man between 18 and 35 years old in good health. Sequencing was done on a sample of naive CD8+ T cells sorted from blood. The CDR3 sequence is CASSFMGGGHTDTQYF. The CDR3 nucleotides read TGTGCCAGCAGCTTTATGGGCGGGGGCCACACAGATACGCAGTATTTT.